This entry is about one T cell receptor beta chain. The age range of participants was about 18 to 100 years, with residence in about two dozen US areas. With 3 bases removed from V and 4 bases from J, the gap between germline ends came to 16 bases. Germline V gene sequence: CDR1 SNHLY, CDR2 FYNNEI. The CDR3 runs 15 residues. Authors' data handling: From reference gene primer amplification, estimates of nucleated cell counts were derived. TCRdb keeps only in-frame clones here, not all; method: immunoSEQ multiplex PCR. The V and J calls and clone size are taken from that table; D and trimming were inferred from the DNA. Found here are under 200,000 clones, about four fifths of them singletons; the top ten hold nearly 3.5%. This specimen comes from a study of blood T cell repertoires in COVID-19. Study-level background: COVID-19 samples, acute and convalescent, were from the United States, Italy and Spain.

This TCR came from a woman aged 55-70 years who had recovered from COVID-19. Sequencing input: PBMCs or T cells enriched from blood (not recorded which). The chain employs TRBV2 and TRBJ2-7; D might be TRBD1 (6 bases). CDR3 in DNA: TGTGCCAGCAGTGACAGGGGCCCCCGTCTGTACGAGCAGTACTTC. The encoded protein is CASSDRGPRLYEQYF.